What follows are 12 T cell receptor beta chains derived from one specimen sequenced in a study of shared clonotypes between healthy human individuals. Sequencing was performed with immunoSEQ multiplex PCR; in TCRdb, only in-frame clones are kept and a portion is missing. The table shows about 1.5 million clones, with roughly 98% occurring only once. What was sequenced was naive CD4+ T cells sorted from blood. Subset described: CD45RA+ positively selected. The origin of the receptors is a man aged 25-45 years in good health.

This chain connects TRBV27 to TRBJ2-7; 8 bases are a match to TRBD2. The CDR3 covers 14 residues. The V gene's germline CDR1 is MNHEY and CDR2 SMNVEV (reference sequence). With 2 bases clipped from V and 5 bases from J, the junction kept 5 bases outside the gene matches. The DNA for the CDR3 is TGTGCCAGCAGTTTAGTGGGACTAGATGACGAGCAGTACTTC. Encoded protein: CASSLVGLDDEQYF.

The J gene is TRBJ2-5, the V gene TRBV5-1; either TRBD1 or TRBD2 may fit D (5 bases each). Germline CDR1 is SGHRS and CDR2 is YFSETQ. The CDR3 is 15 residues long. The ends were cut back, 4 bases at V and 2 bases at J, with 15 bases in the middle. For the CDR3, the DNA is TGCGCCAGCAGCCCCATAGGGACGACACAAGAGACCCAGTACTTC. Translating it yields CASSPIGTTQETQYF. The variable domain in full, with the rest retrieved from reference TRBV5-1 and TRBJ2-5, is KAGVTQTPRYLIKTRGQQVTLSCSPISGHRSVSWYQQTPGQGLQFLFEYFSETQRNKGNFPGRFSGRQFSNSRSEMNVSTLELGDSALYLCASSPIGTTQETQYFGPGTRLLVL.

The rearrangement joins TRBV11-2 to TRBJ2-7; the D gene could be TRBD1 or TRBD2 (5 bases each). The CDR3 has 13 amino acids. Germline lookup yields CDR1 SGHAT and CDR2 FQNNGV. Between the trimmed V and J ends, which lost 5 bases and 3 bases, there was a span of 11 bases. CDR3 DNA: TGTGCCAGCAGCCCCCGGGACCGCTACGAGCAGTACTTC. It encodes CASSPRDRYEQYF. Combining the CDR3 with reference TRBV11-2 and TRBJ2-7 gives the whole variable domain EAGVAQSPRYKIIEKRQSVAFWCNPISGHATLYWYQQILGQGPKLLIQFQNNGVVDDSQLPKDRFSAERLKGVDSTLKIQPAKLEDSAVYLCASSPRDRYEQYFGPGTRLTVT.

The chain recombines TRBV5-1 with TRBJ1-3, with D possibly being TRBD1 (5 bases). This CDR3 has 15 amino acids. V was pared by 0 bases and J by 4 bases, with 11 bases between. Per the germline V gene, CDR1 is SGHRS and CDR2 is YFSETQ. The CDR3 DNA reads TGCGCCAGCAGCTTGGACTCAGGGAGGGGAAACACCATATATTTT. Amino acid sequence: CASSLDSGRGNTIYF.

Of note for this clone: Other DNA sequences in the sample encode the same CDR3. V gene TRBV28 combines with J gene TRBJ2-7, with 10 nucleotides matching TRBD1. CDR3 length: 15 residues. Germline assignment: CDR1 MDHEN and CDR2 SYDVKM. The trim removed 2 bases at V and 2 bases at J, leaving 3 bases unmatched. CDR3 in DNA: TGTGCCAGCAGTTTAACCGGGACAGGGGCCTACGAGCAGTACTTC. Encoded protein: CASSLTGTGAYEQYF.

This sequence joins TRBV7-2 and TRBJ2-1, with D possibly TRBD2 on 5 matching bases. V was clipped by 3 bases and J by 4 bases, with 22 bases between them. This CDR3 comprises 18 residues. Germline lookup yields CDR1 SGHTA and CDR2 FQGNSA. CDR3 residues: CASSLGVFGERQYNEQFF. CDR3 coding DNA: TGTGCCAGCAGCTTGGGAGTGTTCGGAGAACGACAATACAATGAGCAGTTCTTC.

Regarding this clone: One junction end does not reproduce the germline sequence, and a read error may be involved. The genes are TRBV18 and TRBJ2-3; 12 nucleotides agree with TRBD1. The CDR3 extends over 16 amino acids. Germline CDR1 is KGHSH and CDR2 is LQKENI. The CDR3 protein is CASSPGTGGRGDTQYF. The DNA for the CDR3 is TGTGCCAGTTCACCCGGGACAGGGGGCCGCGGAGATACGCAGTATTTT. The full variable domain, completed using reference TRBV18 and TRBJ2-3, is NAGVMQNPRHLVRRRGQEARLRCSPMKGHSHVYWYRQLPEEGLKFMVYLQKENIIDESGMPKERFSAEFPKEGPSILRIQQVVRGDSAAYFCASSPGTGGRGDTQYFGPGTRLTVL.

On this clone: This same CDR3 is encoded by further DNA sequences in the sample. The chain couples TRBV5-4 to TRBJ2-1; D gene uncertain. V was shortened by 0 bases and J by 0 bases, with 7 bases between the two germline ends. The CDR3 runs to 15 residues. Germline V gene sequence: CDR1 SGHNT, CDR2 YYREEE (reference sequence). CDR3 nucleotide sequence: TGTGCCAGCAGCTTGGGCGGAAGCTCCTACAATGAGCAGTTCTTC. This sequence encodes CASSLGGSSYNEQFF. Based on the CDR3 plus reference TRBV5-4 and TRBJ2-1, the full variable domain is ETGVTQSPTHLIKTRGQQVTLRCSSQSGHNTVSWYQQALGQGPQFIFQYYREEENGRGNFPPRFSGLQFPNYSSELNVNALELDDSALYLCASSLGGSSYNEQFFGPGTRLTVL.

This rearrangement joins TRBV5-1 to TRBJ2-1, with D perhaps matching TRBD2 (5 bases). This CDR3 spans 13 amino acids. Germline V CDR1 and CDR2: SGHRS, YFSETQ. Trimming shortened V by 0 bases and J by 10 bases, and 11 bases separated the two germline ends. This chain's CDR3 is CASSLAEGSEQFF. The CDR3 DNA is TGCGCCAGCAGCTTGGCCGAGGGATCGGAGCAGTTCTTC.

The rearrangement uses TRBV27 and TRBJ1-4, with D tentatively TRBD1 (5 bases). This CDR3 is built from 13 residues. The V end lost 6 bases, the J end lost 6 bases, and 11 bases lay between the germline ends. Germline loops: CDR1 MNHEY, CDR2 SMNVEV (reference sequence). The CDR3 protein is CASRTDPYEKLFF. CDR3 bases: TGTGCCAGCAGGACAGACCCTTATGAAAAACTGTTTTTT.

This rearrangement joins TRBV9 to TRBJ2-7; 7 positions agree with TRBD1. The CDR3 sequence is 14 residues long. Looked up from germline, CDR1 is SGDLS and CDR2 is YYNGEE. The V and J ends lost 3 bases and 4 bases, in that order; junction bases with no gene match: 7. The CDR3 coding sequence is TGTGCCAGCAGCGCCGACAGGGTCCCTTACGAGCAGTACTTC. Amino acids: CASSADRVPYEQYF.

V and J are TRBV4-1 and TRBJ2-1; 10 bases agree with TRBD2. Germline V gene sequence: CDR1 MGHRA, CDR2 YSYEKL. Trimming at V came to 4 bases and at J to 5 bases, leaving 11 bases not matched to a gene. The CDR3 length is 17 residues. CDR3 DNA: TGCGCCAGCAGCCCAAAACTCCTAGCGGGAGCCAACAATGAGCAGTTCTTC. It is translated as CASSPKLLAGANNEQFF.